Presented here are 8 T cell receptor beta chains from one specimen sequenced in a study of T cell responses to AZD1222 COVID-19 vaccine. TCRdb's table, derived via immunoSEQ multiplex PCR, lists solely in-frame clones and lacks some. The table shows more than 100,000 clones, with 70% to 90% occurring only once. The source material was peripheral blood, sampled on day 0 of AZD1222 vaccination. The receptors shown here come from an adult in good health.

The V and J genes are TRBV10-3 and TRBJ2-1, with 12 bases aligning to TRBD2. The CDR3 sequence is 17 residues long. CDR1 ENHRY and CDR2 SYGVKD come from the germline V gene. Losses at the gene ends were 8 bases for V and 6 bases for J; bases not matched to a gene: 14. CDR3: CAIGKGLAGGHSNEQFF. In DNA, the CDR3 is TGTGCCATCGGTAAAGGGCTAGCGGGGGGGCATTCCAATGAGCAGTTCTTC.

The rearrangement joins TRBV5-8 to TRBJ2-7, with D uncertain. The CDR3 loop spans 15 amino acids. V was pared by 6 bases and J by 0 bases, with 16 bases between. CDR1 is SGHTS, CDR2 YDEGEE, per germline. CDR3 amino acids: CASMPYTLVSYEQYF. CDR3 DNA: TGTGCCAGCATGCCATATACTCTCGTCTCCTACGAGCAGTACTTC.

The chain links TRBV7-9 to TRBJ1-4; 7 nucleotides align to TRBD1. The V gene's germline CDR1 is SEHNR and CDR2 FQNEAQ (reference sequence). V lost 8 bases, J lost 8 bases, and 8 bases stayed unmatched. This CDR3 is built from 13 residues. This chain's CDR3 is CASAGQAGEKLFF. CDR3 nucleotides: TGTGCCAGCGCCGGACAGGCAGGAGAAAAACTGTTTTTT.

The CDR3 here is CASSPLSRPFSYEQYF. CDR3 nucleotides: TGTGCCAGCAGCCCTCTCAGCCGCCCCTTCTCCTACGAGCAGTACTTC. The chain joins TRBV7-6 to TRBJ2-7; unclear D gene. V was trimmed by 5 bases and J by 0 bases, leaving 17 bases between them. CDR3 length: 16 amino acids. CDR1 and CDR2 from the germline V gene are SGHVS and FNYEAQ.

The gene calls are TRBV15 and TRBJ1-1; D is unclear. The CDR3 runs 14 residues. The V end lost 3 bases, the J end lost 0 bases, and 8 bases lay between the germline ends. CDR1 is LNHNV, CDR2 YYDKDF, per germline (reference sequence). For the CDR3, the DNA is TGTGCCACCAGCAGGGGTGAGGTGAACACTGAAGCTTTCTTT. Encoded protein: CATSRGEVNTEAFF. The entire variable domain, with the rest obtained from reference TRBV15 and TRBJ1-1, is as follows: DAMVIQNPRYQVTQFGKPVTLSCSQTLNHNVMYWYQQKSSQAPKLLFHYYDKDFNNEADTPDNFQSRRPNTSFCFLDIRSPGLGDTAMYLCATSRGEVNTEAFFGQGTRLTVV.

The gene calls are TRBV6-5 and TRBJ1-1; TRBD1 matches 7 bases. Germline assignment: CDR1 MNHEY and CDR2 SVGAGI. V shed 0 bases, J shed 1 base, and the junction held 5 bases outside the gene matches. CDR3 length: 16 amino acids. The CDR3 region is CASSYSGNRGNTEAFF. The DNA of the CDR3 is TGTGCCAGCAGTTACTCTGGAAACAGGGGGAACACTGAAGCTTTCTTT.

This CDR3 is CASRAGAQDTQYF. DNA for the CDR3: TGTGCCAGCAGGGCAGGGGCACAAGATACGCAGTATTTT. The chain joins TRBV6-5 to TRBJ2-3; weak D call: TRBD1 (6 bases). This CDR3 region has 13 residues. V gave up 6 bases and J gave up 5 bases, with 12 bases separating them. Germline loops: CDR1 MNHEY, CDR2 SVGAGI.

The chain joins TRBV18 to TRBJ2-3, with TRBD2 as a possible D gene (5 bases). The ends were cut back, 2 bases at V and 2 bases at J, with 23 bases in the middle. This CDR3 has 19 residues. Germline V gene sequence: CDR1 KGHSH, CDR2 LQKENI. The CDR3 DNA is TGTGCCAGCTCACCATCGATCGCTAGCAGCCCCATCGTCACAGATACGCAGTATTTT. This sequence encodes CASSPSIASSPIVTDTQYF.